This entry lists 11 T cell receptor beta chains sequenced from one sample in a study of blood T cell repertoires in COVID-19. The protocol was immunoSEQ multiplex PCR, while the TCRdb copy is restricted to in-frame clones and leaves out a portion. The sample consists of 75,000 to 100,000 clones, 81% of them appearing once. The material sequenced was peripheral blood. The source is a woman over 75 with acute or convalescent COVID-19.

This chain uses TRBV2 with TRBJ1-3; D gene unclear. Trimming took 7 bases from V and 0 from J, leaving 10 bases between them. The length of the CDR3 is 14 residues. The germline V gene encodes CDR1 SNHLY and CDR2 FYNNEI. CDR3 amino acids: CASKAANSGNTIYF. Written as DNA, the CDR3 is TGTGCCAGCAAGGCAGCGAACTCTGGAAACACCATATATTTT.

The chain is built from TRBV10-1 and TRBJ1-2; TRBD1 might be the D (6 bases). CDR3 length: 13 amino acids. Germline CDR1 WNHNN, CDR2 SYGVQD (reference sequence). Trimming took 7 bases from V and 7 from J, leaving 16 bases between them. This chain's CDR3 is CASIMRGLGGYTF. The CDR3 coding sequence is TGCGCCAGCATCATGAGGGGGTTGGGTGGCTACACCTTC.

The V call is TRBV9, the J call TRBJ1-4, with 9 bases fitting TRBD1. The CDR3 extends over 14 amino acids. V gave up 0 bases and J gave up 14 bases; unmatched junction bases: 8. Germline V lookup: CDR1 SGDLS, CDR2 YYNGEE. In DNA, the CDR3 is TGTGCCAGCAGCGTAGGAGTCTTCGGACAGGGGCTGTTTTTT. It codes for CASSVGVFGQGLFF.

The chain is built from TRBV12-3 or TRBV12-4 and TRBJ1-1, with D maybe TRBD1 (5 bases). The V and J ends lost 8 bases and 1 base respectively, with 11 bases between them. CDR3 length: 13 amino acids. CDR3 DNA sequence: TGTGCCAGCGGGGGGGTGGCGAACACTGAAGCTTTCTTT. It yields the protein CASGGVANTEAFF.

The rearrangement joins TRBV25-1 to TRBJ2-5; TRBD1 aligns across 9 bases. The CDR3 runs 15 residues. The ends lost 3 bases at V and 3 bases at J; junction bases unmatched: 5. Germline-derived CDR1 and CDR2 are MGHDK and SYGVNS. CDR3 bases: TGTGCCAGCAGTGATACCGGGACAGGGAAAGAGACCCAGTACTTC. Translating gives CASSDTGTGKETQYF.

CDR3 in amino acids: CASSSHVGLAGAYEQYV. CDR3 in DNA: TGTGCCAGCAGTTCCCACGTAGGACTAGCGGGGGCCTACGAGCAGTACGTC. The V gene is TRBV28, the J gene TRBJ2-7; 13 positions agree with TRBD2. The V gene end was trimmed by 4 bases and the J gene end by 2 bases; junction bases not matched to a gene: 8. This CDR3 has 17 residues. Looked up from germline, CDR1 is MDHEN and CDR2 is SYDVKM.

In its sample, this clone was seen once. The CDR3 sequence: CALTKGDNSPLHF. The CDR3 DNA reads TGTGCCCTTACCAAAGGGGATAATTCACCCCTCCACTTT. The rearrangement joins TRBV30 to TRBJ1-6; a possible D gene is TRBD1 (5 bases). This CDR3 is 13 amino acids long. The V and J ends lost 8 bases and 5 bases respectively, with 13 bases between them. CDR1 is GTSNPN, CDR2 SVGIG, per germline (reference sequence).

J is TRBJ1-1 and V is TRBV24-1, with D possibly matching TRBD1 (5 bases). Per the germline V gene, CDR1 is KGHDR and CDR2 is SFDVKD. Trimming removed 6 bases at V and 6 bases at J, with 13 bases between. The CDR3 is made up of 13 amino acids. The CDR3 sequence is CATSNTRQSEAFF. For the CDR3, the DNA is TGTGCCACCAGTAATACCCGACAGTCTGAAGCTTTCTTT.

The chain uses TRBV7-3 and TRBJ1-1, with no clear D. The germline gives CDR1 SGHTA, CDR2 FQGTGA. V dropped 4 bases and J dropped 1 base, with 7 bases sitting between them. The CDR3 consists of 13 residues. Here the CDR3 reads CASSSYTNTEAFF. In DNA form, the CDR3 reads TGTGCCAGCAGCTCCTATACGAACACTGAAGCTTTCTTT.

The rearrangement links TRBV11-2 to TRBJ2-3, with 8 bases identical to TRBD1. V lost 1 base, J lost 2 bases, and 5 bases stayed unmatched. The CDR3 covers 16 residues. Germline CDR1 is SGHAT and CDR2 is FQNNGV. CDR3: CASSLARDRFTDTQYF. In nucleotides, the CDR3 is TGTGCCAGCAGCTTAGCTCGGGACAGGTTCACAGATACGCAGTATTTT.

The chain has TRBV20-1 and TRBJ2-7; weak D call: TRBD1 (6 bases). Germline V gives CDR1 DFQATT, CDR2 SNEGSKA (reference sequence). Trimming took 3 bases from V and 4 from J, leaving 16 bases between them. This CDR3 contains 14 residues. CDR3 region: CSASQGSDSYEQYV. CDR3 bases: TGCAGTGCTAGTCAGGGGTCTGATAGTTACGAGCAGTACGTC.